The 18 T cell receptor beta chains given below trace back to one sample, sequenced in a study of Tregs in tolerant kidney transplant recipients. Sequencing used immunoSEQ multiplex PCR; TCRdb keeps in-frame clones, though not all of them. The sample lists around 78,000 clones, about 91% occurring once. Sequenced here: Tregs from blood, sampled before the transplant. These receptors were obtained from a human donor who received a combined kidney and bone marrow transplant.

This chain links TRBV9 with TRBJ2-1; 8 nucleotides align to TRBD2. V lost 4 bases and J lost 2; bases outside the gene matches: 5. From germline, CDR1 is SGDLS and CDR2 YYNGEE. The CDR3 covers 15 residues. CDR3 in DNA: TGTGCCAGCAGCCCCGCGGGGGGCACCTACAATGAGCAGTTCTTC. This gives the protein CASSPAGGTYNEQFF.

V and J are TRBV19 and TRBJ2-6, with D unresolved. The CDR3 has 16 residues. Germline CDR1 and CDR2: LNHDA and SQIVND (reference sequence). V lost 4 bases and J lost 0, with 10 bases in between. The CDR3 nucleotides are TGTGCCAGTAGTAAGCTGTTGAGCTCTGGGGCCAACGTCCTGACTTTC. As protein: CASSKLLSSGANVLTF.

The V gene is TRBV6-5, the J gene TRBJ2-7, with TRBD2 matching 11 bases. The trim removed 3 bases at V and 6 bases at J, leaving 7 bases unmatched. The CDR3 contains 15 residues. Germline assignment: CDR1 MNHEY and CDR2 SVGAGI. CDR3 DNA: TGTGCCAGCAGTTATGAGCTAGCGGGAGGACGCGAGCAGTACTTC. Translated, it gives CASSYELAGGREQYF.

CDR3 DNA: TGTGCCAGCAGCTTAGACAGGGTCACAGATACGCAGTATTTT. The encoded protein is CASSLDRVTDTQYF. V is TRBV7-9 and J is TRBJ2-3; TRBD1 is a possible D gene (6 bases). Trimming removed 1 base from V and 2 bases from J, with 7 bases in between. This CDR3 region has 14 residues. CDR1 is SEHNR and CDR2 is FQNEAQ in the germline V gene (reference sequence).

The rearrangement uses TRBV5-1 and TRBJ2-3; D unclear. The CDR3 runs 14 residues. Trimming took off 1 base at V and 1 base at J, with 7 bases between the two ends. Germline V lookup: CDR1 SGHRS, CDR2 YFSETQ. CDR3 nucleotide sequence: TGCGCCAGCAGCTTGAGAGGAGGCACAGATACGCAGTATTTT. It translates to CASSLRGGTDTQYF.

This chain joins TRBV4-2 and TRBJ2-1; D is unclear. This CDR3 comprises 15 residues. Germline CDR1 reads LGHNA; CDR2 reads YNFKEQ. V was cut by 1 base and J by 2 bases, with 9 bases left in between. The CDR3 sequence is CASSQAVGTYNEQFF. The CDR3 bases are TGTGCCAGCAGCCAAGCAGTTGGCACCTACAATGAGCAGTTCTTC.

This rearrangement joins TRBV4-2 to TRBJ2-7; 13 positions agree with TRBD2. The CDR3 totals 17 residues. Germline CDR1 LGHNA, CDR2 YNFKEQ. V trimming: 8 bases; J trimming: 6 bases; junction bases outside the gene matches: 16. The CDR3 coding sequence is TGTGCCAGCGGCAGGCGGGAACTAGCGGGAGGGCGGCTCGAGCAGTACTTC. It codes for CASGRRELAGGRLEQYF.

The chain employs TRBV27 and TRBJ2-7; TRBD1 or TRBD2 may be the D gene (5 bases each). V gave up 3 bases and J gave up 0 bases, with 9 bases separating them. Germline V gives CDR1 MNHEY, CDR2 SMNVEV (reference sequence). CDR3 length equals 14 residues. DNA of the CDR3: TGTGCCAGCAGTTTTGGGGACCACTCCTACGAGCAGTACTTC. As protein: CASSFGDHSYEQYF.

The chain uses TRBV4-3 and TRBJ1-6; the D is unclear. The length of the CDR3 is 13 residues. CDR1 is LGHNA, CDR2 YSLEER, per germline. V was clipped by 1 base and J by 8 bases, with 6 bases between them. The CDR3 is CASSQAKDSPLHF. In nucleotides, the CDR3 is TGCGCCAGCAGCCAAGCTAAGGATTCACCCCTCCACTTT.

The rearrangement links TRBV6-5 to TRBJ2-7, with no clear D. V gave up 10 bases and J gave up 11 bases, with 12 bases separating them. Germline V gene sequence: CDR1 MNHEY, CDR2 SVGAGI. The CDR3 is 9 amino acids. CDR3 DNA sequence: TGTGCCAAGCCCCCTGAGAAGTACTTC. It translates to CAKPPEKYF.

The rearrangement links TRBV20-1 to TRBJ2-7; D gene ambiguous. Trimming left V 0 bases short and J 5 bases short, with 2 bases between. Germline CDR1 reads DFQATT; CDR2 reads SNEGSKA (reference sequence). The CDR3 loop spans 10 amino acids. The CDR3 spells CSAREDEQYF. CDR3 in DNA: TGCAGTGCTAGAGAGGACGAGCAGTACTTC.

The chain employs TRBV5-1 and TRBJ2-5; D ambiguous. Looked up from germline, CDR1 is SGHRS and CDR2 is YFSETQ. This CDR3 comprises 13 residues. V was cut by 3 bases and J by 1 base, with 7 bases left in between. CDR3 nucleotide sequence: TGCGCCAGCAGCTCTACGGGCCAAGAGACCCAGTACTTC. Its translation is CASSSTGQETQYF.

The J gene is TRBJ1-2, the V gene TRBV6-5; TRBD1 matches 8 bases. This CDR3 spans 13 amino acids. J lost 6 bases, V lost 2 bases, and 2 bases had no gene match. Per the germline V gene, CDR1 is MNHEY and CDR2 is SVGAGI. The CDR3 loop reads CASSYGQGHGYTF. The DNA for the CDR3 is TGTGCCAGCAGTTACGGACAGGGACATGGCTACACCTTC.

The chain combines TRBV28 with TRBJ1-2, with a possible D match to TRBD1 (6 bases). With 4 bases removed from V and 8 bases from J, the gap between germline ends came to 20 bases. CDR3 length: 15 residues. Per germline, CDR1 MDHEN and CDR2 SYDVKM. The CDR3 is CASSSSGTPEKGYTF. The CDR3 DNA reads as TGTGCCAGCAGTTCTTCCGGGACACCGGAGAAGGGCTACACCTTC.

V usage is TRBV18 and J usage is TRBJ2-1; 8 positions match TRBD1. The CDR3 length is 16 residues. Germline CDR1 KGHSH, CDR2 LQKENI. V shed 3 bases and J 3 bases; nucleotides not matched to a gene: 7. In DNA form, the CDR3 reads TGTGCCAGCTCACCTAGGGACAGGCTGGTCTACAATGAGCAGTTCTTC. As protein: CASSPRDRLVYNEQFF.

The chain employs TRBV4-3 and TRBJ2-2; no clear D. This CDR3 is 13 amino acids long. Germline V gives CDR1 LGHNA, CDR2 YSLEER. V lost 0 bases and J lost 7, with 6 bases in between. The CDR3 loop is CASSQEYHGELFF. Written as DNA, the CDR3 is TGCGCCAGCAGCCAAGAATACCACGGGGAGCTGTTTTTT.

The chain links TRBV7-3 to TRBJ2-3; TRBD1 agrees at 7 bases. This CDR3 spans 15 amino acids. CDR1 SGHTA and CDR2 FQGTGA come from the germline V gene. The V gene end was trimmed by 2 bases and the J gene end by 3 bases; junction bases not matched to a gene: 5. CDR3 nucleotides: TGTGCCAGCAGCTTATGGGGCAGGGGGACAGATACGCAGTATTTT. Translating gives CASSLWGRGTDTQYF.

J is TRBJ2-3 and V is TRBV7-3; TRBD2 agrees at 14 bases. Trimming removed 3 bases from V and 4 bases from J; junction bases left unmatched: 12. The CDR3 runs to 19 residues. Germline-derived CDR1 and CDR2 are SGHTA and FQGTGA. CDR3 sequence (DNA): TGTGCCAGCAGCTTCGGGACTAGCGGGAGAGATGGTGGCGCAGATACGCAGTATTTT. It codes for CASSFGTSGRDGGADTQYF.